This is a list of T cell receptor beta chains from one sample in a study of blood T cells in healthy people across ages. Via MiXCR, TCRdb re-called the 5' RACE reads, giving one row per CDR3 protein. The data hold some 800,000 distinct CDR3 sequences, with more than 20% observed a single time. The same sample was also studied in work on T cells of mothers and their children.

What was sequenced was blood. The receptors come from a boy younger than 18 in good health. Both conserved end residues are part of each CDR3. D genes are given only for firm matches. Clone size appears in some rows only: once, few, many, or a class for an expanded clone.

abundance | j_gene | d_gene | v_gene | CDR3aa | CDR3nt
few | TRBJ2-5 | NA | TRBV4-1 | CASSQEGGMQGVTQYF | TGCGCCAGCAGCCAAGAGGGCGGTATGCAGGGTGTAACCCAGTACTTC
NA | TRBJ2-5 | NA | TRBV7-9 | CASSLALRGESGETQYF | TGTGCCAGCAGCTTAGCCCTCCGAGGCGAGAGTGGAGAGACCCAGTACTTC
NA | TRBJ2-7 | TRBD2 | TRBV11-2 | CAGSLFGTSGGEFSYEQYF | TGTGCCGGCAGCTTATTCGGGACTAGCGGGGGGGAATTCTCCTACGAGCAGTACTTC
NA | TRBJ2-1 | TRBD2 | TRBV2 | CASSETSGAYNEQFF | TGTGCCAGCAGTGAGACTAGCGGAGCCTACAATGAGCAGTTCTTC
NA | TRBJ1-3 | TRBD1 | TRBV3-1 | CASRSGTGSHTIYF | TGTGCCAGCAGATCCGGGACAGGGAGCCACACCATATATTTT
NA | TRBJ2-1 | TRBD2 | TRBV9 | CASSPRGGRGAYNEQFF | TGTGCCAGCAGCCCCCGGGGGGGGCGGGGGGCGTACAATGAGCAGTTCTTC
NA | TRBJ2-1 | TRBD2 | TRBV5-6 | CASSFRTSGRGHEQFF | TGTGCCAGCAGCTTCCGGACTAGCGGGAGAGGCCATGAGCAGTTCTTC
few | TRBJ1-4 | TRBD1 | TRBV12-3/TRBV12-4 | CASSRPGQGALGKLFF | TGTGCCAGCAGCCGTCCGGGACAGGGGGCTCTAGGGAAACTGTTTTTT
few | TRBJ2-3 | NA | TRBV7-2 | CASSLAVVTDTQYF | TGTGCCAGCAGCTTAGCAGTCGTCACAGATACGCAGTATTTT
few | TRBJ1-4 | NA | TRBV6-2/TRBV6-3 | CASSRYGSTNEKLFF | TGTGCCAGCAGTAGATACGGTTCAACTAATGAAAAACTGTTTTTT
NA | TRBJ1-3 | NA | TRBV20-1 | CSAALLNTIYF | TGCAGTGCGGCTCTGTTAAACACCATATATTTT
NA | TRBJ2-7 | NA | TRBV18 | CASSTRQGGYEQYF | TGTGCCAGTTCAACTCGACAGGGAGGTTACGAGCAGTACTTC
few | TRBJ2-1 | NA | TRBV29-1 | CSVDEGYNEQFF | TGCAGCGTTGATGAGGGCTACAATGAGCAGTTCTTC
few | TRBJ2-3 | TRBD2 | TRBV5-1 | CASSRAGLDADTQYF | TGCGCCAGCAGCAGGGCGGGACTAGACGCAGATACGCAGTATTTT
few | TRBJ1-1 | NA | TRBV29-1 | CSVALLLNTEAFF | TGCAGCGTTGCATTGCTGCTGAACACTGAAGCTTTCTTT
many | TRBJ2-5 | TRBD1 | TRBV4-1 | CASSRPLLAGGKETQYF | TGCGCCAGCAGCCGACCCCTCTTGGCAGGGGGCAAAGAGACCCAGTACTTC
NA | TRBJ2-5 | NA | TRBV6-5 | CASKTLQNQETQYF | TGTGCCAGCAAAACCCTCCAGAACCAAGAGACCCAGTACTTC
few | TRBJ1-1 | NA | TRBV6-2/TRBV6-3 | CATLPFQGLAEAFF | TGTGCCACGCTCCCATTCCAGGGCTTGGCTGAAGCTTTCTTT
NA | TRBJ2-5 | NA | TRBV28 | CASDTLGSSGETQYF | TGTGCCAGCGATACTTTAGGCAGCTCAGGGGAGACCCAGTACTTC
few | TRBJ2-7 | NA | TRBV28 | CASSYPDSLLYEQYF | TGTGCCAGCAGTTATCCCGACTCCCTTCTATACGAGCAGTACTTC
few | TRBJ2-7 | NA | TRBV28 | CASSRDDYEQYF | TGTGCCAGCAGCCGGGACGACTACGAGCAGTACTTC
few | TRBJ1-2 | NA | TRBV11-2 | CASSLGPGAGSYGYTF | TGTGCCAGCAGCTTAGGGCCGGGGGCCGGGAGCTACGGCTACACCTTC
few | TRBJ1-1 | TRBD1 | TRBV7-9 | CASSEWTGGPTEAFF | TGTGCCAGCAGCGAGTGGACAGGGGGTCCCACTGAAGCTTTCTTT
few | TRBJ1-6 | NA | TRBV25-1 | CAVRQSYNSPLHF | TGTGCCGTTCGACAATCCTATAATTCACCCCTCCACTTT
few | TRBJ1-2 | NA | TRBV27 | CASAASLSKPYHGYTF | TGTGCCAGCGCCGCTTCGCTTTCGAAACCATACCATGGCTACACCTTC
few | TRBJ2-1 | NA | TRBV4-2 | CASSQDLDCGEQFF | TGTGCCAGCAGCCAAGATCTTGACTGTGGTGAGCAGTTCTTC
NA | TRBJ2-1 | NA | TRBV20-1 | CSASPLAGLNEQFF | TGCAGTGCCAGCCCCCTGGCGGGATTGAATGAGCAGTTCTTC
NA | TRBJ2-7 | NA | TRBV4-3 | CASSQDPGESYEQYF | TGCGCCAGCAGCCAAGATCCGGGGGAGTCCTACGAGCAGTACTTC
NA | TRBJ2-7 | NA | TRBV20-1 | CSASGSNTYEQYF | TGCAGTGCTAGTGGCAGTAACACCTACGAGCAGTACTTC
few | TRBJ2-2 | TRBD1 | TRBV7-2 | CASSLAVGQGGGELFF | TGTGCCAGCAGCTTAGCGGTCGGACAGGGTGGCGGGGAGCTGTTTTTT
NA | TRBJ2-7 | TRBD2 | TRBV29-1 | CSVSSAGASREQYF | TGCAGCGTCAGCTCAGCGGGAGCTTCTCGCGAGCAGTACTTC
few | TRBJ2-1 | TRBD1 | TRBV6-6 | CASSYTRTGAYNEQFF | TGTGCCAGCAGTTACACCCGGACAGGGGCCTACAATGAGCAGTTCTTC
few | TRBJ2-4 | TRBD1 | TRBV6-5 | CASRSTGMGKNIQYF | TGTGCCAGCAGATCGACAGGGATGGGCAAAAACATTCAGTACTTC
few | TRBJ2-1 | NA | TRBV6-2/TRBV6-3 | CASSYSEPIGNEQFF | TGTGCCAGCAGTTACAGCGAACCGATCGGGAATGAGCAGTTCTTC
NA | TRBJ2-7 | NA | TRBV5-1 | CASSGTGLTYEQYF | TGCGCCAGCAGCGGAACAGGGCTAACCTACGAGCAGTACTTC
NA | TRBJ1-6 | NA | TRBV28 | CASKKRGSSYNSPLHF | TGTGCCAGCAAGAAAAGAGGGAGCTCCTATAATTCACCCCTCCACTTT
few | TRBJ1-5 | NA | TRBV6-2/TRBV6-3 | CASRGRYNQPQHF | TGTGCCAGCAGAGGCCGGTACAATCAGCCCCAGCATTTT
NA | TRBJ2-1 | TRBD1 | TRBV6-4 | CASSDSNAPPGQGALNEQFF | TGTGCCAGCAGTGACTCGAACGCACCTCCTGGACAGGGGGCTTTGAATGAGCAGTTCTTC
few | TRBJ2-1 | NA | TRBV10-3 | CAISEGDDEQFF | TGTGCCATCAGTGAGGGGGACGATGAGCAGTTCTTC
few | TRBJ2-1 | NA | TRBV28 | CASSSPLVAGEQFF | TGTGCCAGCAGTTCCCCCCTAGTAGCTGGTGAGCAGTTCTTC
NA | TRBJ1-1 | NA | TRBV6-5 | CASTRGAGEAFF | TGTGCCAGCACTCGAGGGGCAGGGGAAGCTTTCTTT
few | TRBJ2-2 | NA | TRBV10-3 | CAISDGPNTGELFF | TGTGCCATCAGTGACGGGCCGAACACCGGGGAGCTGTTTTTT
few | TRBJ1-4 | NA | TRBV9 | CASSVLGEKLFF | TGTGCCAGCAGCGTCCTCGGGGAAAAACTGTTTTTT
once | TRBJ1-2 | NA | TRBV29-1 | CSVEEAGVGYGYTF | TGCAGCGTTGAAGAGGCAGGGGTCGGCTATGGCTACACCTTC
few | TRBJ2-1 | TRBD1 | TRBV7-9 | CASSPTRAGGDEQFF | TGTGCCAGCAGCCCTACCCGGGCAGGGGGAGATGAGCAGTTCTTC
few | TRBJ2-7 | NA | TRBV5-1 | CASSLAAGPTYEQYF | TGCGCCAGCAGCTTGGCCGCAGGGCCTACCTACGAGCAGTACTTC
few | TRBJ2-1 | NA | TRBV24-1 | CAISRTGSRAYEQFF | TGTGCCATCAGTAGGACCGGGTCCCGGGCCTACGAGCAGTTCTTC
few | TRBJ1-3 | NA | TRBV12-3/TRBV12-4 | CASSFGPEGNTIYF | TGTGCCAGCAGTTTCGGGCCGGAAGGAAACACCATATATTTT
few | TRBJ2-5 | NA | TRBV25-1 | CASSPGRGGQETQYF | TGTGCCAGCAGTCCTGGAAGGGGGGGACAAGAGACCCAGTACTTC
few | TRBJ1-4 | NA | TRBV9 | CASSVGPGEKLFF | TGTGCCAGCAGCGTAGGACCAGGTGAAAAACTGTTTTTT
NA | TRBJ1-6 | NA | TRBV6-5 | CASSLMTVYNSPLHF | TGTGCCAGCAGTTTGATGACAGTATATAATTCACCCCTCCACTTT
NA | TRBJ2-1 | NA | TRBV11-2 | CACRGLLYNEQFF | TGTGCCTGCAGGGGACTTCTCTACAATGAGCAGTTCTTC
few | TRBJ2-2 | TRBD2 | TRBV11-1 | CASSGEGRLTGELFF | TGTGCCAGCAGCGGGGAGGGACGCCTCACCGGGGAGCTGTTTTTT
NA | TRBJ1-1 | TRBD1 | TRBV5-1 | CASSSLTGFVAEAFF | TGCGCCAGCAGCTCCCTGACAGGGTTTGTCGCTGAAGCTTTCTTT
NA | TRBJ2-3 | NA | TRBV6-1 | CASSEISGLTDTQYF | TGTGCCAGCAGTGAAATAAGCGGCCTCACAGATACGCAGTATTTT
few | TRBJ1-1 | TRBD1 | TRBV7-9 | CASSPKQGEAEAFF | TGTGCCAGCAGCCCGAAACAGGGGGAGGCTGAAGCTTTCTTT
few | TRBJ1-1 | NA | TRBV5-1 | CASSLVVSNTEAFF | TGCGCCAGCAGCTTGGTGGTTTCGAACACTGAAGCTTTCTTT
NA | TRBJ1-2 | NA | TRBV12-3/TRBV12-4 | CASSSAGDENYGYTF | TGTGCCAGCAGTTCTGCGGGGGACGAAAACTATGGCTACACCTTC
NA | TRBJ2-5 | NA | TRBV5-5 | CASSSEWDGQETQYF | TGTGCCAGCAGCTCAGAGTGGGACGGTCAAGAGACCCAGTACTTC